This is a list of T cell receptor beta chains from one sample in a study of blood T cells in healthy people across ages. TCRdb reanalysed the 5' RACE reads using MiXCR and keeps one entry per CDR3 protein. The table records over 950,000 distinct CDR3 sequences, less than 45% of them present only once. What was sequenced was blood. These receptors were obtained from a man between 18 and 29 years old in good health. The CDR3 runs from the conserved cysteine through the conserved F or W. Each record gives: clone size, D gene, J gene, V gene, CDR3 DNA, CDR3 protein. A D gene is named only where the DNA matches it firmly. Size tells how often a clone was seen (once, few, many) or the class of an expanded clone, and some rows leave it out.

.,.,TRBJ1-5,TRBV4-1,TGCGCCAGCAGCCAAGAAGCCGAGGGACCCTCCCGTGGCCAGCCCCAGCATTTT,CASSQEAEGPSRGQPQHF
.,.,TRBJ2-1,TRBV9,TGTGCCAGCAGCGCCCTTGGGGGGTTCTCCTACAATGAGCAGTTCTTC,CASSALGGFSYNEQFF
.,.,TRBJ2-1,TRBV3-1,TGTGCCAGCAGCCAAGGGTTGGGTGAGCAGTTCTTC,CASSQGLGEQFF
.,TRBD1,TRBJ1-1,TRBV4-3,TGCGCCAGCAGCCAGAGTATCCGGGACAGTAACACTGAAGCTTTCTTT,CASSQSIRDSNTEAFF
few,TRBD1,TRBJ2-1,TRBV10-3,TGTGCCATCAGTCCGGGACAGGCGTACAATGAGCAGTTCTTC,CAISPGQAYNEQFF
few,.,TRBJ2-7,TRBV28,TGTGCCAGCAGTTTAAGCGCAGGGAACTCCTACGAGCAGTACTTC,CASSLSAGNSYEQYF
.,.,TRBJ1-1,TRBV25-1,TGTGCCAGCAGTGAATACTTAGTTCATGAAGCTTTCTTT,CASSEYLVHEAFF
many,TRBD1,TRBJ1-1,TRBV7-2,TGTGCCAGCAGCTCCGACAGGGGGGGAGCAGCTTTCTTT,CASSSDRGGAAFF
.,TRBD2,TRBJ2-7,TRBV12-3/TRBV12-4,TGTGCCAGCAGTTTAGCGGGGACTAGCGGCTCCTACGAGCAGTACTTC,CASSLAGTSGSYEQYF
.,TRBD2,TRBJ2-5,TRBV7-3,TGTGCCAGCAGCTTATACCCTAGCGGGGGCCTAGAGCAGTACTTC,CASSLYPSGGLEQYF
many,.,TRBJ2-1,TRBV27,TGTGCCAGCACGGACGGGAGCTCCTACAATGAGCAGTTCTTC,CASTDGSSYNEQFF
.,.,TRBJ1-2,TRBV20-1,TGCAGTGTCCCCACTTGGGGGGACTATGGCTACACCTTC,CSVPTWGDYGYTF
.,TRBD2,TRBJ2-1,TRBV10-3,TGTGCCATCAGTGAAAGCGGGGTGGGTGGAGAGCAGTTCTTC,CAISESGVGGEQFF
few,TRBD1,TRBJ1-4,TRBV2,TGTGCCAGCAAAGGGGACAGGGAAAAACTGTTTTTT,CASKGDREKLFF
.,TRBD1,TRBJ1-1,TRBV12-3/TRBV12-4,TGTGCCAGCAGTTTAAGGGGAGACAGGGACTCTGAAGCTTTCTTT,CASSLRGDRDSEAFF
.,.,TRBJ1-4,TRBV14,TGTGCCAGCAGCCAAGCGGCTCATACTAATGAAAAACTGTTTTTT,CASSQAAHTNEKLFF
few,.,TRBJ1-2,TRBV18,TGTGCCAGCTCACCATACCGGGACAACAACTATGGCTACACCTTC,CASSPYRDNNYGYTF
.,.,TRBJ1-5,TRBV12-3/TRBV12-4,TGTGCCAGCAGTTGGGCAGGGTTTCAGCCCCAGCATTTT,CASSWAGFQPQHF
.,TRBD2,TRBJ2-1,TRBV12-3/TRBV12-4,TGTGCCGTGGCGGGGGGGTCAACCTACAATGAGCAGTTCTTC,CAVAGGSTYNEQFF
.,.,TRBJ2-3,TRBV4-3,TGCGCCAGCAGCCAAGGCCAAGGGTTACCGGGTACGCAGTATTTT,CASSQGQGLPGTQYF
.,TRBD1,TRBJ2-1,TRBV7-9,TGTGTCAGCAGCTTAGGGGGCCCGTACAATGAGCAGTTCTTC,CVSSLGGPYNEQFF
.,TRBD1,TRBJ1-2,TRBV6-5,TGTGCCAGCAGTTACGCCACCGGGACAGGAGATGGCTACACCTTC,CASSYATGTGDGYTF
.,TRBD1,TRBJ1-5,TRBV19,TGTGCCAGCATCCCGGGACAGGGTCAAAATCAGCCCCAGCATTTT,CASIPGQGQNQPQHF
.,.,TRBJ1-1,TRBV5-1,TGCGCCAGCAGCTTGGAGTCCGGCTACACTGAAGCTTTCTTT,CASSLESGYTEAFF
.,.,TRBJ1-5,TRBV6-1,TGTGCCAGCAGTGAAAGCAGGCGGGGTCAGCCCCAGCATTTT,CASSESRRGQPQHF
.,.,TRBJ1-6,TRBV6-6,TGTGCCAGCAGTTTCCGTCAGGAGGTAACACCCCTCCACTTT,CASSFRQEVTPLHF
once,.,TRBJ2-5,TRBV18,TGTGCCAGCTCAGCTGCGCTTCTGGAGACCCAGTACTTC,CASSAALLETQYF
.,.,TRBJ1-3,TRBV7-6,TGTGCCAGCAGTCCAGTCCGACAAGGGGGAAACACCATATATTTT,CASSPVRQGGNTIYF
.,.,TRBJ2-7,TRBV4-2,TGTGCCAGCAGCCCCAACACTGGGGCCTCCTACGAGCAGTACTTC,CASSPNTGASYEQYF
many,.,TRBJ2-1,TRBV12-5,TGTGCTAGTTTAGGGGCATTGGGCTACAATGAGCAGTTCTTC,CASLGALGYNEQFF
.,TRBD2,TRBJ2-2,TRBV4-3,TGCGCCAGCAGCCAGGTTCTACTAGCGGGGCAGACCGGGGAGCTGTTTTTT,CASSQVLLAGQTGELFF
.,.,TRBJ2-7,TRBV7-9,TGTGCCAGCAGCCGACTCGGGGCCTACGAGCAGTACTTC,CASSRLGAYEQYF
once,.,TRBJ2-4,TRBV27,TGTGCCAGCAGTTTATGGTCCGGGACCAAAAACATTCAGTACTTC,CASSLWSGTKNIQYF
once,.,TRBJ1-2,TRBV14,TGTGCCAGCAGCCAAGATCTCAGGATGAATTATGGCTACACCTTC,CASSQDLRMNYGYTF
few,.,TRBJ2-3,TRBV3-1,TGTGCCAGCAGCCAGGCCGCAGGGGCGAGCTTTGATACGCAGTATTTT,CASSQAAGASFDTQYF
many,.,TRBJ2-3,TRBV24-1,TGTGCCACCAGTGATTTAGTTACGCAGTATTTT,CATSDLVTQYF
few,TRBD1,TRBJ1-6,TRBV7-8,TGTGCCAGCAGCCATCAGACAGGGGATAATTCACCCCTCCACTTT,CASSHQTGDNSPLHF
.,.,TRBJ1-2,TRBV6-6,TGTGACAGCAGTTACCCGGGTACAGGGTCCTATGGCTACACCTTC,CDSSYPGTGSYGYTF
.,.,TRBJ1-1,TRBV25-1,TGTGCCAGCAGTGACTTTACGGCCACCGAAGCTTTCTTT,CASSDFTATEAFF
.,.,TRBJ1-5,TRBV7-2,TGTGCCAGCAGCCTTAGACACGGTAATCAGCCCCAGCATTTT,CASSLRHGNQPQHF
few,.,TRBJ2-1,TRBV6-6,TGTGCCAGCAGTCAGAAAGCAGGGACCTACAATGAGCAGTTCTTC,CASSQKAGTYNEQFF
few,.,TRBJ2-1,TRBV12-3/TRBV12-4,TGTGCCAGCAGTTTTTCCCCTACAGGGCAGGGGTACTACAATGAGCAGTTCTTC,CASSFSPTGQGYYNEQFF
.,.,TRBJ2-3,TRBV2,TGTGCCCTCGCGCGGGACAGAGAAGATACGCAGTATTTT,CALARDREDTQYF
.,.,TRBJ1-2,TRBV5-6,TGTGCCAGCAGCTCGCTAATCTCGTTTGCTAACTATGGCTACACCTTC,CASSSLISFANYGYTF
.,.,TRBJ2-5,TRBV6-2/TRBV6-3,TGTGCCAGCAGTTACGTAAGGGCAGGGGAGACCCAGTACTTC,CASSYVRAGETQYF
.,.,TRBJ2-7,TRBV12-3/TRBV12-4,TGTGCCAGCAGTGTGGGGCCCTACGAGCAGTACTTC,CASSVGPYEQYF
few,TRBD1,TRBJ2-5,TRBV6-2/TRBV6-3,TGTGCCAGCTGCTTCCTTCCGGGACAGGCACAAGAGACCCAGTACTTC,CASCFLPGQAQETQYF
.,.,TRBJ1-2,TRBV6-5,TGTGCCAGCAGTTACTCGACCACGGGGGGGGTCGGCTATGGCTACACCTTC,CASSYSTTGGVGYGYTF
.,.,TRBJ1-3,TRBV7-9,TGTGCCAGCAGGACCCTGACTGGGGGCAGTCTAGGAAACACCATATATTTT,CASRTLTGGSLGNTIYF
.,.,TRBJ1-1,TRBV20-1,TGCAGTGCTAGAGATAATGGGAACACTGAAGCTTTCTTT,CSARDNGNTEAFF
.,TRBD1,TRBJ1-2,TRBV20-1,TGCAGTGCCCAAAAGGCAGGGGGCACCTATGGCTACACCTTC,CSAQKAGGTYGYTF
many,.,TRBJ2-6,TRBV6-2/TRBV6-3,TGTGCCAGCAGTGGTTCTATGGGGGCCAACGTCCTGACTTTC,CASSGSMGANVLTF
.,TRBD2,TRBJ2-4,TRBV7-2,TGTGCCAGCAGCCTGGGACTAGCGGGGGCCCTCCTAGCCAAAAACATTCAGTACTTC,CASSLGLAGALLAKNIQYF
.,.,TRBJ1-1,TRBV6-2/TRBV6-3,TGTGCCAGCAGTCCTGGTGGGGGGCGCCTGACCACTGAAGCTTTCTTT,CASSPGGGRLTTEAFF
.,.,TRBJ2-7,TRBV6-5,TGTGCCAGCAGTACCCGGACGTTGAGCTCCTACGAGCAGTACTTC,CASSTRTLSSYEQYF
.,TRBD2,TRBJ2-1,TRBV20-1,TGCAGTGCTAGGCAGACTAGCGGGGGAGCATACAATGAGCAGTTCTTC,CSARQTSGGAYNEQFF
.,.,TRBJ2-3,TRBV6-5,TGTGCCAGCAGACAACAGGGTTCAGATACGCAGTATTTT,CASRQQGSDTQYF
.,.,TRBJ1-2,TRBV4-3,TGCGCCAGCAGCCAGGGCAGCCGTGGCTATGGCTACACCTTC,CASSQGSRGYGYTF
.,.,TRBJ1-2,TRBV5-1,TGCGCCAGCAGCTTGGGGTTCGGTAACTATGGCTACACCTTC,CASSLGFGNYGYTF
.,TRBD1,TRBJ2-1,TRBV10-3,TGTGCCATCAGTGGACAGGGCGATAAGCAGTTCTTC,CAISGQGDKQFF